A selection of T cell receptor beta chains follows, all from one sample in a study of early T cells in non-severe SARS-CoV-2 infection. TCRdb used MiXCR to reprocess the 5' RACE reads, holding one entry per CDR3 protein. Among fewer than 85,000 distinct CDR3 sequences, roughly 9.6% were seen once, and the ten largest hold around 4.6%. Specimen: whole blood. The origin of the receptors is an adult who was a healthcare worker with PCR-confirmed SARS-CoV-2 infection or an uninfected control (not recorded which). The CDR3 runs from the conserved cysteine through the conserved F or W. D genes are given only for firm matches. Expanded clones get a size class; other rows say once, few or many, or leave the size out.

cdr3_aa	cdr3_nt	j_call	v_call	d_call	clone_size
CASSQTKGGYTF	TGTGCCAGCAGCCAAACCAAAGGAGGCTACACCTTC	TRBJ1-2	TRBV7-9	.	few
CASSFSDRNYGYTF	TGTGCCAGCAGCTTCTCGGACAGGAACTATGGCTACACCTTC	TRBJ1-2	TRBV7-9	TRBD1	.
CAWRVGVGGELFF	TGTGCCTGGAGAGTTGGGGTCGGCGGGGAGCTGTTTTTT	TRBJ2-2	TRBV30	.	.
CSATYQEKLTFF	TGCAGTGCCACCTACCAGGAAAAATTAACTTTCTTT	TRBJ1-1	TRBV20-1	.	many
CASSSWTGQETQYF	TGTGCCAGCAGCTCCTGGACAGGGCAAGAGACCCAGTACTTC	TRBJ2-5	TRBV7-2	TRBD1	many
CASSQRLSTEAFF	TGTGCCAGCAGCCAAAGGTTGAGCACTGAAGCTTTCTTT	TRBJ1-1	TRBV3-1	.	many
CASSPRAQPFTQYF	TGTGCCAGCTCCCCCAGGGCCCAACCTTTTACGCAGTATTTT	TRBJ2-3	TRBV18	.	many
CSARGLAGLANTGELFF	TGCAGTGCTAGGGGACTAGCGGGCCTGGCGAACACCGGGGAGCTGTTTTTT	TRBJ2-2	TRBV20-1	TRBD2	.
CASSFFYRLNTGELFF	TGTGCCAGCAGTTTCTTTTACAGGTTGAACACCGGGGAGCTGTTTTTT	TRBJ2-2	TRBV27	.	few
CASSLLPGVRQPQHF	TGTGCCAGCAGCCTCCTGCCGGGGGTTCGGCAGCCCCAGCATTTT	TRBJ1-5	TRBV7-6	.	many
CSARDPGLDLFGIGETQYF	TGCAGTGCTAGAGATCCGGGGCTGGACTTGTTTGGGATCGGGGAGACCCAGTACTTC	TRBJ2-5	TRBV20-1	.	many
CASSYRVEYTGELFF	TGTGCCAGCAGTTACCGGGTGGAGTACACCGGGGAGCTGTTTTTT	TRBJ2-2	TRBV6-6	.	.
CASSFDAGTSYNEQFF	TGCGCCAGCAGCTTCGACGCGGGGACCTCCTACAATGAGCAGTTCTTC	TRBJ2-1	TRBV5-1	.	.
CASSLLGGAGVPGTDTQYF	TGTGCCAGCAGTTTATTGGGGGGAGCGGGAGTTCCAGGCACAGATACGCAGTATTTT	TRBJ2-3	TRBV28	TRBD2	many
CASSPGQSYGYTF	TGTGCCAGCAGCCCGGGACAGAGTTATGGCTACACCTTC	TRBJ1-2	TRBV14	TRBD1	many
CASSVGPTAETQYF	TGTGCCAGCAGCGTAGGGCCGACAGCGGAGACCCAGTACTTC	TRBJ2-5	TRBV9	.	many
CASRSAGTHEQYF	TGTGCCAGCAGATCAGCAGGGACACACGAGCAGTACTTC	TRBJ2-7	TRBV6-1	.	many
CASSLTHRVDGYTF	TGTGCCAGCAGCTTAACACACAGGGTTGATGGCTACACCTTC	TRBJ1-2	TRBV7-2	.	.
CASSQVKGLYYGYTF	TGCGCCAGCAGCCAAGTAAAGGGACTCTACTATGGCTACACCTTC	TRBJ1-2	TRBV4-1	.	many
CARGRNEQFF	TGTGCCAGGGGGCGGAATGAGCAGTTCTTC	TRBJ2-1	TRBV15	.	many
CASSDRSLVAQYF	TGTGCCAGCAGCGATAGGTCCCTTGTGGCCCAGTACTTC	TRBJ2-5	TRBV9	.	.
CASSLDAGTGASYEQYF	TGTGCCAGCAGCTTAGATGCCGGGACAGGGGCGTCCTACGAGCAGTACTTC	TRBJ2-7	TRBV11-2	TRBD1	many
CASRNINTDTQYF	TGTGCCAGCAGGAACATAAACACAGATACGCAGTATTTT	TRBJ2-3	TRBV28	.	few